This T cell receptor (beta chain) comes out of a study of blood T cell repertoires in COVID-19. Participants' own reports of clinical history determined their cohort assignment. The table came from immunoSEQ multiplex PCR; TCRdb's copy has only in-frame clones and leaves some out. The sample lists 350,000 to 400,000 clones; around 89% were seen once. Germline values: CDR1 MNHNS, CDR2 SASEGT. The length of the CDR3 is 14 residues. The V and J ends lost 0 bases and 7 bases respectively, with 7 bases between them. The receptor comes from a woman in her late teens or twenties who had recovered from COVID-19. This rearrangement joins TRBV6-1 to TRBJ1-6; the D is unclear. Sequencing input: PBMCs or T cells enriched from blood (not recorded which). The CDR3 bases are TGTGCCAGCAGTGAAGCGCACAGAAATTCACCCCTCCACTTT. Protein sequence: CASSEAHRNSPLHF.